The clone carrying this TCR beta chain appeared many times. Antigen specificity is unknown. The entry originates in a study of T cells in Graves' hyperthyroidism and ophthalmopathy. General study points: Ophthalmopathy, as predicted by the model, came a median roughly 6.5 months after the prediction.

There are 19 residues in the CDR3. V was pared by 5 bases and J by 0 bases, with 23 bases between. Germline lookup yields CDR1 SEHNR and CDR2 FQNEAQ (reference sequence). Using RNA transcripts as the source, TCR beta CDR3 regions were amplified. An initial round of RT-PCR targeting the TCR CDR3 relied on the HTBI primer set. TCRdb independently ran MiXCR on the multiplex PCR reads; one entry per CDR3 protein. The sample lists about 610,000 distinct CDR3 sequences; under 60% were seen once. Sample: peripheral blood or thyroid tissue (not recorded which). This chain connects TRBV7-9 to TRBJ1-3; the D is unclear. This TCR came from a woman aged 18 to 35 with Graves' hyperthyroidism. The CDR3 nucleotides are TGTGCCAGCAGCAGACGTGGGTTCGTGGGCTCGAGCTCTGGAAACACCATATATTTT. Translated, it gives CASSRRGFVGSSSGNTIYF.